The rows below give T cell receptor beta chains drawn from one sample of a study of cytomegalovirus exposure and HLA in healthy donors. The repertoire was sequenced with immunoSEQ multiplex PCR; TCRdb's copy has only in-frame clones and lacks some. There are 180,000 or so clones in the sample; roughly 85% occur only once, and about 9.3% lies in the top ten. The source material was PBMCs. Every receptor here comes from a man younger than 35 in good health and CMV-seropositive. The CDR3 runs from the conserved cysteine through the conserved F or W. Each record gives: V gene, D gene, clone size, J gene, CDR3 protein, CDR3 DNA. D genes are given only for firm matches. Size is omitted from some rows. Given values are once, few, many or a class for expanded clones.

TRBV5-1	.	.	TRBJ2-5	CASSLGRGYQETQYF	TGCGCCAGCAGCTTAGGCCGCGGGTACCAAGAGACCCAGTACTTC
TRBV7-9	.	.	TRBJ2-2	CASSLSSGGTGELFF	TGTGCCAGCAGCCTTTCGTCCGGGGGCACCGGGGAGCTGTTTTTT
TRBV29-1	.	.	TRBJ1-1	CSVQGSHLNTEAFF	TGCAGCGTTCAGGGTAGTCACTTGAACACTGAAGCTTTCTTT
TRBV7-2	.	.	TRBJ2-3	CASSYTDTQYF	TGTGCCAGCAGTTACACAGATACGCAGTATTTT
TRBV28	.	few	TRBJ1-1	CASSLLNEAFF	TGTGCCAGCAGTTTACTTAATGAAGCTTTCTTT
TRBV6-6	.	.	TRBJ1-5	CASSFSRGSNQPQHF	TGTGCCAGCTCTTTTAGCAGGGGTAGCAATCAGCCCCAGCATTTT
TRBV18	.	.	TRBJ1-5	CASSLSTRPGSNQPQHF	TGTGCCAGCTCACTGTCGACACGACCTGGGAGCAATCAGCCCCAGCATTTT
TRBV27	.	.	TRBJ1-6	CASSYNRIPDSSYNSPLHF	TGTGCCAGCAGTTACAACAGAATTCCGGACAGCTCCTATAATTCACCCCTCCACTTT
TRBV5-5	.	.	TRBJ1-3	CASSLVTSGNTIYF	TGTGCCAGCAGCTTAGTCACATCTGGAAACACCATATATTTT
TRBV4-3	.	once	TRBJ2-7	CASSQDPTGTYEQYF	TGCGCCAGCAGCCAAGATCCGACAGGCACCTACGAGCAGTACTTC
TRBV6-5	.	.	TRBJ1-2	CASSFTGTNYGYTF	TGTGCCAGCAGTTTCACCGGGACTAACTATGGCTACACCTTC
TRBV5-1	.	.	TRBJ2-7	CASSLQASEQYF	TGCGCCAGCAGCTTGCAGGCGAGCGAGCAGTACTTC
TRBV5-6	TRBD1	.	TRBJ1-6	CASSSGQVINSPLHF	TGTGCCAGCAGTTCCGGACAGGTTATTAATTCACCCCTCCACTTT
TRBV6-1	TRBD1	.	TRBJ2-5	CASRADRGRRETQYF	TGTGCCAGCAGGGCCGACAGGGGGCGGAGAGAGACCCAGTACTTC
TRBV6-1	.	.	TRBJ2-7	CASVVRGLEQYF	TGTGCCAGCGTCGTCAGGGGATTGGAGCAGTACTTC
TRBV19	TRBD2	.	TRBJ2-3	CASSLQNRDYTDTQYF	TGTGCCAGTAGCCTACAGAACCGGGACTACACAGATACGCAGTATTTT
TRBV18	.	.	TRBJ1-1	CASSPPGWNVNTEAFF	TGTGCCAGCTCACCCCCGGGATGGAACGTGAACACTGAAGCTTTCTTT
TRBV18	.	.	TRBJ2-7	CASSPLSGEDEQYF	TGTGCCAGCTCACCACTATCGGGGGAGGACGAGCAGTACTTC
TRBV5-1	.	.	TRBJ1-2	CASSVDSNYGYTF	TGCGCCAGCAGCGTAGACAGTAACTATGGCTACACCTTC
TRBV7-3	.	.	TRBJ2-2	CASSLTGQTTGELFF	TGTGCCAGCAGCTTGACCGGACAGACCACCGGGGAGCTGTTTTTT
TRBV5-1	.	once	TRBJ2-2	CASSLYRQTNTGELFF	TGCGCCAGCAGCTTGTACCGACAGACGAACACCGGGGAGCTGTTTTTT
TRBV2	TRBD1	once	TRBJ2-3	CASSPGQLLSTDTQYF	TGTGCCAGCAGTCCGGGACAGTTACTTAGCACAGATACGCAGTATTTT
TRBV10-1	TRBD1	.	TRBJ2-7	CASSRGQGNYEQYF	TGCGCCAGCAGCCGGGGACAGGGGAACTACGAGCAGTACTTC
TRBV6-1	.	.	TRBJ1-1	CASTKRRNTEAFF	TGTGCCAGCACAAAACGGAGGAACACTGAAGCTTTCTTT
TRBV7-6	.	.	TRBJ2-5	CASSLNIPRPSGRETQYF	TGTGCCAGCAGCTTAAATATCCCTCGGCCTAGTGGTAGAGAGACCCAGTACTTC
TRBV7-9	.	.	TRBJ1-2	CSSSFVDYGYTF	TGTTCCAGCAGCTTTGTCGACTATGGCTACACCTTC
TRBV5-6	.	.	TRBJ2-7	CASSTLRGAREQYF	TGTGCCAGCAGCACCCTTCGGGGGGCTCGTGAGCAGTACTTC
TRBV9	.	.	TRBJ1-1	CASSVEVGTEAFF	TGTGCCAGCAGCGTTGAGGTGGGCACTGAAGCTTTCTTT
TRBV6-6	.	few	TRBJ1-2	CASSYLEDYGYTF	TGTGCCAGCAGTTACTTAGAGGACTATGGCTACACCTTC
TRBV25-1	.	.	TRBJ2-7	CASSTLDSYEQYF	TGTGCCAGCAGCACGCTGGACAGCTACGAGCAGTACTTC
TRBV29-1	TRBD1	once	TRBJ2-7	CSARTGGRYEQYF	TGCAGCGCTCGGACAGGGGGGAGGTACGAGCAGTACTTC
TRBV10-1	TRBD1	.	TRBJ2-2	CASGSGTATGELFF	TGCGCCAGCGGTTCCGGGACAGCAACCGGGGAGCTGTTTTTT
TRBV29-1	.	.	TRBJ2-7	CSVMAGGYEQYF	TGCAGCGTTATGGCGGGTGGCTACGAGCAGTACTTC
TRBV4-1	.	few	TRBJ1-2	CASSQDPSSNYGYTF	TGCGCCAGCAGCCAAGATCCCAGTTCTAACTATGGCTACACCTTC
TRBV2	.	.	TRBJ1-5	CASSSPAPGDYSNQPQHF	TGTGCCAGCAGTTCCCCCGCTCCAGGGGACTATAGCAATCAGCCCCAGCATTTT
TRBV7-3	.	.	TRBJ2-3	CASSFRVSTDTQYF	TGTGCCAGCAGCTTCAGGGTTAGCACAGATACGCAGTATTTT
TRBV5-4	TRBD1	.	TRBJ2-7	CASSLDQGAFYEQYF	TGTGCCAGCAGCCTAGACCAGGGGGCTTTCTACGAGCAGTACTTC
TRBV6-6	.	few	TRBJ2-1	CASSYTGLYNEQFF	TGTGCCAGCAGTTACACAGGGCTGTACAATGAGCAGTTCTTC
TRBV7-9	TRBD1	.	TRBJ2-1	CASSPPGQGSDEQFF	TGTGCCAGCAGCCCACCGGGACAGGGGTCTGATGAGCAGTTCTTC
TRBV27	.	few	TRBJ1-5	CASSLSLDSSNQPQHF	TGTGCCAGCAGTTTATCCTTGGACAGTAGCAATCAGCCCCAGCATTTT
TRBV29-1	.	.	TRBJ2-7	CSVVGGGSYEQYF	TGCAGCGTTGTAGGGGGTGGGTCCTACGAGCAGTACTTC
TRBV19	.	.	TRBJ1-2	CASIDSQWGYTF	TGTGCCAGTATTGACAGCCAGTGGGGCTACACCTTC
TRBV6-5	.	.	TRBJ2-5	CASGRGFFGETQYF	.
TRBV7-3	.	few	TRBJ1-1	CASSQVRNTEAFF	TGTGCCAGCAGCCAGGTCCGGAACACTGAAGCTTTCTTT
TRBV5-1	.	.	TRBJ1-1	CASSTGGLMNTEAFF	TGCGCCAGCAGCACCGGAGGACTGATGAACACTGAAGCTTTCTTT
TRBV7-2	TRBD1	.	TRBJ1-2	CASSLGTDHYGYTF	TGTGCCAGCAGCCTCGGGACAGACCACTATGGCTACACCTTC
TRBV5-1	.	.	TRBJ2-5	CASSLSVIGETQYF	TGCGCCAGCAGCCTTAGCGTGATAGGAGAGACCCAGTACTTC
TRBV6-5	.	few	TRBJ2-7	CASSGHVGGSYEQYF	TGTGCCAGCAGTGGGCACGTGGGGGGCTCCTACGAGCAGTACTTC
TRBV23-1	TRBD1	once	TRBJ1-5	CASIHGDRTGLFYGQPQHF	TGCGCCAGCATCCACGGAGATAGGACAGGGTTATTTTATGGTCAGCCCCAGCATTTT
TRBV7-2	.	.	TRBJ2-7	CASSLVADPPEQYF	TGTGCCAGCAGCTTAGTTGCAGATCCACCCGAGCAGTACTTC
TRBV2	TRBD1	.	TRBJ2-7	CASIPGQGSYEQYF	TGTGCCAGCATTCCCGGACAGGGCTCCTACGAGCAGTACTTC
TRBV11-2	.	.	TRBJ1-6	CASSSRGTPLHF	TGTGCCAGCAGCTCCAGGGGTACACCCCTCCACTTT
TRBV9	TRBD1	.	TRBJ1-1	CASSVAGGARNTEAFF	TGTGCCAGCAGCGTAGCAGGGGGCGCCAGGAATACTGAAGCTTTCTTT
TRBV5-6	.	.	TRBJ2-5	CASSYPSGRTQYF	TGTGCCAGCAGCTACCCCTCGGGTCGGACCCAGTACTTC
TRBV4-3	.	.	TRBJ1-1	CASSQDHRSGFEAFF	TGCGCCAGCAGCCAAGACCACCGCTCGGGGTTTGAAGCTTTCTTT